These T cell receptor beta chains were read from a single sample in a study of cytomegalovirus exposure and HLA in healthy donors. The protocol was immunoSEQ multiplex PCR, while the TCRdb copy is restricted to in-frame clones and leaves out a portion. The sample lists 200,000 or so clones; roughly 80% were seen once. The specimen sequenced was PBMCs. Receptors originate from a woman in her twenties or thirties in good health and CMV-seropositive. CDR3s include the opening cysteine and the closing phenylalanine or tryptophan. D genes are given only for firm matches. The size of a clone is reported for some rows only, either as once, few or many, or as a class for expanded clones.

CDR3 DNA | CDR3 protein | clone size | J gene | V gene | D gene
TGTGCCAGCAGTCTGGGGACAGAGGGATGGCTTACTGAAGCTTTCTTT | CASSLGTEGWLTEAFF | many | TRBJ1-1 | TRBV28 | TRBD1
TGTGCCAGCAGCTTGCTCAGCGGGCAAGAGACCCAGTACTTC | CASSLLSGQETQYF | . | TRBJ2-5 | TRBV5-5 | .
TGTGCCACCAGCAGAGATCGGGGCTGGCTAGCGGGAACCAATGAGCAGTTCTTC | CATSRDRGWLAGTNEQFF | . | TRBJ2-1 | TRBV15 | TRBD2
TGTGCCAGCAGTGGACGACTAGCGGGAGGATCCAACAATGAGCAGTTCTTC | CASSGRLAGGSNNEQFF | . | TRBJ2-1 | TRBV6-1 | TRBD2
TGTGCCAGCAGTACTCAAGCGGGAGGGCGGACCGGGGAGCTGTTTTTT | CASSTQAGGRTGELFF | . | TRBJ2-2 | TRBV27 | TRBD2
TGTGCCAGGGGACAGGGGGCGACCCATGGCTACACCTTC | CARGQGATHGYTF | . | TRBJ1-2 | TRBV2 | TRBD1
TGTGCCAGCAGCTTAAGGGTAGCGGGGTCTGGGGCCAACGTCCTGACTTTC | CASSLRVAGSGANVLTF | once | TRBJ2-6 | TRBV11-2 | TRBD2
TGTGCCAGCAGCGGAGCTCGGACAGCCAGCTCCTACGAGCAGTACTTC | CASSGARTASSYEQYF | . | TRBJ2-7 | TRBV9 | .
TGTGCCAGAAGCCCCGGGGGCCTAGCGGGGGCCGATAACACCGGGGAGCTGTTTTTT | CARSPGGLAGADNTGELFF | . | TRBJ2-2 | TRBV7-5 | .
TGTGCCAGTAGTATAGTAACCGGGACAGGGACCTACGAGCAGTACTTC | CASSIVTGTGTYEQYF | . | TRBJ2-7 | TRBV19 | TRBD1
TGTGCCACCTACAGGGTGAGAAGCGATGGCTACACCTTC | CATYRVRSDGYTF | . | TRBJ1-2 | TRBV6-5 | .
TGTGCCAGCAGCCTCCGGAACAGGGTAAACGATGAGCAGTTCTTC | CASSLRNRVNDEQFF | . | TRBJ2-1 | TRBV7-6 | .
TGTGCCAGCAGCCGAAGGGGCCCCTACGAGCAGTACTTC | CASSRRGPYEQYF | . | TRBJ2-7 | TRBV5-6 | .
TGTGCCACCAGCGCCCCAGAGAAGACAGGCTATAGCAATCAGCCCCAGCATTTT | CATSAPEKTGYSNQPQHF | . | TRBJ1-5 | TRBV15 | .